The T cell receptor (beta chain) described here comes from a study of CD8+ T cells in alopecia areata. cDNA prepared by RNA extraction and subsequent reverse transcription served as the template for sequencing. Only in-frame clones appear in the TCRdb table, and some are missing; sequencing was by immunoSEQ multiplex PCR. The sample yields approximately 210,000 clones, roughly two fifths seen once. Treatment specified: oral pan-JAK inhibitor, 5-10 mg twice daily. On this clone: Its antigen is undetermined.

Deletions cut 1 base from V and 2 bases from J, with 15 bases between. The CDR3 totals 15 residues. The germline CDR1 and CDR2 sequences are SQVTM and ANQGSEA. Study outcomes and limitations: Many expanded lesional clones persisted in scalp and blood during tofacitinib. Among the top 100, expanded CD8+ clones were significantly decreased by tofacitinib, as was scalp clonality. How baseline CD8+ expansion relates to response remains uncertain (there was one nonresponder). Scalp lesions, especially in alopecia totalis/universalis, had higher clonality than normal scalp.

V is TRBV29-1 and J is TRBJ2-7; the D is unclear. The receptor was isolated from a human donor with alopecia areata. Sequences were derived from CD4+ T cells sorted from blood, sampled between weeks 36 and 40, from a patient treated with tofacitinib. The CDR3 bases are TGCAGCGTTGAAGTTCGGGCAGGCCTCCCCTACGAGCAGTACTTC. Translating gives CSVEVRAGLPYEQYF.